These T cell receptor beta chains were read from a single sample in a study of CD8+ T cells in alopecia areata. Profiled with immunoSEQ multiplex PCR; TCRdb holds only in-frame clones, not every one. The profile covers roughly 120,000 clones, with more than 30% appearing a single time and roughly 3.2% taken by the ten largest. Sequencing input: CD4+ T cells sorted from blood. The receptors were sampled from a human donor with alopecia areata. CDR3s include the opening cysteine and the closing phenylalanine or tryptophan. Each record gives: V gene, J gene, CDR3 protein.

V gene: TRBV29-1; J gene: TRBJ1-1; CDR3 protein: CSFWEMNTEAFF
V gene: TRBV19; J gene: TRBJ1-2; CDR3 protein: CASSKRDSNGYTF
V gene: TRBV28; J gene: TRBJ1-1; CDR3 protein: CASKRLSSTEAFF
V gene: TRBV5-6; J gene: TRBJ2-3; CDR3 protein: CASSLGGTDTQYF
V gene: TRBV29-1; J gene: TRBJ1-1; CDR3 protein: CSFRGGSNTEAFF
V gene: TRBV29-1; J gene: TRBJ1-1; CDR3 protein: CSVESPNWDTEAFF
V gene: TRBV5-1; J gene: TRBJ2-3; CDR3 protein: CASSSQQTFTDTQYF
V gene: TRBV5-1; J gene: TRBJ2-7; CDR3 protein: CASSRETSGWDEQYF
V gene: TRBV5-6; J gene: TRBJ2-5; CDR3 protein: CATARQGRETQYF
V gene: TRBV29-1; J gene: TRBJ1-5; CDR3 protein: CSVRQGDQPQHF
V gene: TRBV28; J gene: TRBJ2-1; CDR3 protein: CASTWRERQFF
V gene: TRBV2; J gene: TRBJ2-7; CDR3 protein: CASKTSGSSIGEQYF
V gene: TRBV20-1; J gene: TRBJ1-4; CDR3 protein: CSATTNEKLFF
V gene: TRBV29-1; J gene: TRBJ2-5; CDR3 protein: CSVEGLAGPHLQETQYF
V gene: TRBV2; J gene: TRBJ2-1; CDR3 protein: CASKNSGLGSYNEQFF
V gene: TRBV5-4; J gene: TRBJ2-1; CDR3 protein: CASSLGTGANEQFF
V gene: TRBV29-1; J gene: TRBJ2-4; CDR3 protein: CSVVAGGENIQYF
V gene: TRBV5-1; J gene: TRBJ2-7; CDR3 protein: CASSPSGIDYEQYF
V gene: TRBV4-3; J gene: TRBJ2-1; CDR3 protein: CASSPTGTSLIEQFF
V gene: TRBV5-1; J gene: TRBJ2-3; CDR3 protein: CASSFGDTQYF
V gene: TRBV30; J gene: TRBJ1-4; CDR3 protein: CAWSFRQGVEKLFF
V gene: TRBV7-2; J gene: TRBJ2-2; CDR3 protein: CASSPTARSGELFF
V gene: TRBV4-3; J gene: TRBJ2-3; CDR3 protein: CASSQAAQSTDTQYF
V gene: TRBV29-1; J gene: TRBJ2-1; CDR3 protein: CSVLRGRRYNEQFF